What follows are 17 T cell receptor beta chains derived from one specimen sequenced in a study of OX40 agonist ivuxolimab in advanced cancers. The protocol was immunoSEQ multiplex PCR, while the TCRdb copy is restricted to in-frame clones and leaves out a portion. The sample has roughly 80,000 clones; approximately 85% are singletons. The sample consisted of CD4+ or CD8+ T cells sorted from blood, taken in a trial of the OX40 agonist ivuxolimab. All receptors come from an adult with an advanced solid tumor such as melanoma, head and neck, liver or kidney cancer.

J is TRBJ1-2 and V is TRBV2; D not resolved. Deletions cut 6 bases from V and 2 bases from J, with 16 bases between. Germline values: CDR1 SNHLY, CDR2 FYNNEI. This CDR3 is 15 amino acids long. The CDR3 spells CASRNSGSPNYGYTF. The CDR3 DNA follows: TGTGCCAGCAGAAACTCGGGCTCACCGAACTATGGCTACACCTTC.

This sequence joins TRBV6-5 and TRBJ1-4; D remains ambiguous. V gave up 0 bases and J gave up 10 bases, with 15 bases separating them. This CDR3 region has 15 residues. Germline CDR1 is MNHEY and CDR2 is SVGAGI. In DNA, the CDR3 is TGTGCCAGCAGTTACTCTGACACGGGAATTGGAAAACTGTTTTTT. Translating it yields CASSYSDTGIGKLFF.

This clone occurred once. CDR3 loop: CASSQGQGDTGELFF. CDR3 DNA: TGTGCCAGCAGCCAAGGGCAGGGGGACACCGGGGAGCTGTTTTTT. The chain couples TRBV4-2 to TRBJ2-2; 7 positions match TRBD1. This CDR3 region has 15 residues. Trimming at V came to 1 base and at J to 3 bases, leaving 2 bases not matched to a gene. The V gene's germline CDR1 is LGHNA and CDR2 YNFKEQ.

The chain employs TRBV2 and TRBJ1-5; D is undetermined. The germline V gene encodes CDR1 SNHLY and CDR2 FYNNEI. This CDR3 contains 16 residues. V was clipped by 4 bases and J by 2 bases, with 15 bases between them. The CDR3 sequence is CASSARASGGNQPQHF. The CDR3 nucleotides are TGTGCCAGCAGTGCCCGGGCCTCAGGCGGCAATCAGCCCCAGCATTTT.

The gene calls are TRBV5-1 and TRBJ2-7; 10 nucleotides match TRBD1. The CDR3 runs to 16 residues. Germline-derived CDR1 and CDR2 are SGHRS and YFSETQ. V was pared by 0 bases and J by 4 bases, with 7 bases of the junction left unmatched. Written as DNA, the CDR3 is TGCGCCAGCAGCTTGGAACGGACAGGGGGATTTTACGAGCAGTACTTC. Its protein is CASSLERTGGFYEQYF.

This chain links TRBV19 with TRBJ2-7; 7 bases are a match to TRBD1. The junction had 2 bases not matched to a gene; V was cut back by 3 bases and J by 0 bases. CDR1 is LNHDA and CDR2 is SQIVND in the germline V gene (reference sequence). This CDR3 is 14 amino acids long. DNA of the CDR3: TGTGCCAGTAGTATGTGGGACAGCTCCTACGAGCAGTACTTC. Residues: CASSMWDSSYEQYF.

On this clone: At the DNA level, this CDR3 is encoded by other sequences in the same sample as well. The chain joins TRBV9 to TRBJ1-2, with 8 bases that match TRBD1. Germline assignment: CDR1 SGDLS and CDR2 YYNGEE. V shed 0 bases, J shed 2 bases, and the junction held 3 bases outside the gene matches. This CDR3 has 15 amino acids. CDR3 residues: CASSVATGANYGYTF. CDR3 nucleotides: TGTGCCAGCAGCGTAGCGACAGGGGCGAACTATGGCTACACCTTC.

This chain uses TRBV9 with TRBJ1-5; TRBD1 aligns across 7 bases. Germline loops: CDR1 SGDLS, CDR2 YYNGEE. This CDR3 region has 14 residues. J was trimmed by 2 bases and V by 4 bases; bases with no gene match: 3. CDR3 protein: CASSPQGGNQPQHF. CDR3 bases: TGTGCCAGCAGCCCTCAGGGGGGCAATCAGCCCCAGCATTTT.

Remarks on this clone: Germline and junction disagree at one end, which may indicate a read error. The V call is TRBV5-6, the J call TRBJ1-5; possibly TRBD1 for D (5 bases). Germline assignment: CDR1 SGHDT and CDR2 YYEEEE. The CDR3 is made up of 15 amino acids. The DNA for the CDR3 is TGTGCCAGCAGTTTGGGGCCAGGGAGGAATCAGCCCCAGCATTTT. The encoded protein is CASSLGPGRNQPQHF.

The chain combines TRBV30 with TRBJ1-1, with D uncertain. The V and J ends lost 2 bases and 1 base respectively, with 11 bases between them. Germline loops: CDR1 GTSNPN, CDR2 SVGIG (reference sequence). This CDR3 is 14 amino acids long. The CDR3 loop reads CAWSKRASNTEAFF. The CDR3 DNA reads as TGTGCCTGGAGTAAACGGGCCTCGAACACTGAAGCTTTCTTT.

Only one count was recorded for this clone. The chain is built from TRBV27 and TRBJ1-5; 9 nucleotides agree with TRBD1. The CDR3 is 19 amino acids. CDR1 is MNHEY, CDR2 SMNVEV, per germline (reference sequence). Unmatched junction bases numbered 17, after V lost 6 bases and J lost 2 bases. The chain's CDR3 is CASRSTGTGSLYGNQPQHF. The CDR3 nucleotides read TGTGCCAGCAGATCTACCGGGACAGGGTCCCTTTATGGCAATCAGCCCCAGCATTTT.

The gene calls are TRBV4-1 and TRBJ1-1; the D gene is possibly TRBD1 (6 bases). The CDR3 consists of 16 residues. The V gene's germline CDR1 is MGHRA and CDR2 YSYEKL. The V end lost 4 bases, the J end lost 3 bases, and 18 bases lay between the germline ends. The CDR3 reads CASSPDMGARDTEAFF. The CDR3 nucleotides read TGCGCCAGCAGCCCAGATATGGGGGCGCGCGACACTGAAGCTTTCTTT.

This rearrangement joins TRBV11-2 to TRBJ2-1, with 10 bases identical to TRBD2. Germline CDR1 reads SGHAT; CDR2 reads FQNNGV. CDR3 length: 15 amino acids. Trimming at V came to 1 base and at J to 7 bases, leaving 4 bases not matched to a gene. DNA of the CDR3: TGTGCCAGCAGCTTAGTAAGCGGGGGGGCAAATGAGCAGTTCTTC. Translated, it gives CASSLVSGGANEQFF. Supplemented by reference TRBV11-2 and TRBJ2-1, the full variable domain reads EAGVAQSPRYKIIEKRQSVAFWCNPISGHATLYWYQQILGQGPKLLIQFQNNGVVDDSQLPKDRFSAERLKGVDSTLKIQPAKLEDSAVYLCASSLVSGGANEQFFGPGTRLTVL.

The chain combines TRBV9 with TRBJ2-2; the D gene is possibly TRBD1 (6 bases). Germline V lookup: CDR1 SGDLS, CDR2 YYNGEE. Trimming stripped 3 bases from V and 0 bases from J, with 12 bases between. The CDR3 is made up of 16 amino acids. The CDR3 region is CASSGVTGSNTGELFF. The CDR3 region has the DNA TGTGCCAGCAGCGGAGTGACAGGTTCGAACACCGGGGAGCTGTTTTTT.

This clone came up once. The genes are TRBV5-8 and TRBJ2-3, with TRBD1 matching over 9 bases. With V trimmed by 4 bases and J by 6 bases, 9 bases remained unmatched. Germline-derived CDR1 and CDR2 are SGHTS and YDEGEE. This CDR3 has 15 residues. DNA of the CDR3: TGTGCCAGCAGCGTCACGGGACAGGGTTCCGATACGCAGTATTTT. Its translation: CASSVTGQGSDTQYF.

The count of this clone is one. The DNA of the CDR3 is TGTGCCAGCAGCTTCGGGACTAGCAGGAACCTACAAGAGACCCAGTACTTC. Encoded protein: CASSFGTSRNLQETQYF. V gene TRBV5-4 combines with J gene TRBJ2-5; TRBD2 aligns across 9 bases. Germline V CDR1 and CDR2: SGHNT, YYREEE (reference sequence). With V trimmed by 2 bases and J by 2 bases, 10 bases remained unmatched. The CDR3 contains 17 residues.

The rearrangement links TRBV7-2 to TRBJ2-5, with TRBD2 matching over 9 bases. Looked up from germline, CDR1 is SGHTA and CDR2 is FQGNSA. V dropped 1 base and J dropped 2; count of bases not matched to a gene: 11. The CDR3 runs 18 residues. The CDR3: CASSLVGGLSGGQETQYF. The CDR3 nucleotides are TGTGCCAGCAGCTTAGTAGGGGGACTAAGCGGGGGGCAAGAGACCCAGTACTTC.